The next 20 T cell receptor beta chains were all read from a single sample in a study of vaccination effects on CD4 cells after COVID-19. No antigen has been identified for these receptors. Viral peptide pools were used in the ViraFEST assay to expand antigen-specific CD4+ T cells, and sequencing came afterward. Cultured cells yielded isolated CD4+ T cells after roughly 11 days. Confirmation by PCR established that the person had SARS-CoV-2 infection between March and December 2020. Repertoires were generated with immunoSEQ multiplex PCR, while TCRdb's copy carries only in-frame clones and drops some. The sample yields around 40,000 clones, around two thirds seen once. The material sequenced was CD4+ T cells from PBMCs cultured with a peptide pool, taken before COVID-19 vaccination. These receptor sequences come from a human donor who had a prior SARS-CoV-2 infection.

This clone was found a few times. The chain is built from TRBV6-1 and TRBJ2-1; maybe TRBD2 (6 bases). The CDR3 spans 16 residues. CDR1 MNHNS and CDR2 SASEGT come from the germline V gene. V lost 2 bases, J lost 6 bases, and 17 bases lay in between. CDR3 loop: CASSEIAASVLNEQFF. CDR3 DNA: TGTGCCAGCAGTGAAATCGCCGCTAGCGTTCTCAATGAGCAGTTCTTC.

The V and J genes are TRBV5-6 and TRBJ2-1; 8 bases align to TRBD2. V lost 4 bases to trimming and J lost 7 bases; unmatched junction nucleotides: 16. Germline-derived CDR1 and CDR2 are SGHDT and YYEEEE. This CDR3 has 17 residues. The CDR3 region is CASSNPGNWTSTNEQFF. The CDR3 DNA reads TGTGCCAGCAGCAATCCGGGAAACTGGACTAGCACGAATGAGCAGTTCTTC.

The chain joins TRBV5-5 to TRBJ2-5; 7 bases are shared with TRBD1. The germline CDR1 and CDR2 sequences are SGHKS and YYEKEE (reference sequence). The length of the CDR3 is 14 residues. The J segment lost 4 bases and the V segment lost 4 bases, leaving 7 bases of the junction unmatched. The CDR3 region is CASSPYRGGETQYF. The CDR3 DNA reads TGTGCCAGCAGCCCATACAGGGGTGGAGAGACCCAGTACTTC.

The CDR3 here is CASSTTGTRYNEQFF. The CDR3 bases are TGTGCCAGCAGCACAACCGGGACTAGGTACAATGAGCAGTTCTTC. This chain uses TRBV7-3 with TRBJ2-1; 8 positions match TRBD2. Unmatched junction bases numbered 7, after V lost 5 bases and J lost 4 bases. The length of the CDR3 is 15 residues. The germline gives CDR1 SGHTA, CDR2 FQGTGA. Full variable domain (missing parts from reference TRBV7-3 and TRBJ2-1): GAGVSQTPSNKVTEKGKYVELRCDPISGHTALYWYRQSLGQGPEFLIYFQGTGAADDSGLPNDRFFAVRPEGSVSTLKIQRTERGDSAVYLCASSTTGTRYNEQFFGPGTRLTVL.

The CDR3 spells CASSQDRAEETQYF. The CDR3 DNA follows: TGTGCCAGCAGCCAAGACCGGGCGGAAGAGACCCAGTACTTC. This chain connects TRBV4-2 to TRBJ2-5; D not certain. Germline V gives CDR1 LGHNA, CDR2 YNFKEQ. The length of the CDR3 is 14 residues. The germline V and J ends were trimmed by 0 bases and 3 bases, with 8 bases remaining between them.

CDR3 loop: CASSPQGDTQYF. In DNA, the CDR3 is TGTGCCAGCAGCCCCCAGGGAGATACGCAGTATTTT. The chain is built from TRBV7-2 and TRBJ2-3, with D possibly matching TRBD1 (5 bases). The V gene lost 5 bases and the J gene lost 5 bases, with 8 bases spanning the gap. Germline V gene lookup returns CDR1 SGHTA and CDR2 FQGNSA. The CDR3 is 12 residues long.

This chain uses TRBV2 with TRBJ2-5; 15 nucleotides agree with TRBD2. Germline lookup yields CDR1 SNHLY and CDR2 FYNNEI. This CDR3 is built from 15 residues. Unmatched junction bases numbered 2, after V lost 4 bases and J lost 5 bases. CDR3: CASSVGTSGGETQYF. In DNA, the CDR3 is TGTGCCAGCAGTGTTGGGACTAGCGGGGGGGAGACCCAGTACTTC.

This clone has a single count. The rearrangement joins TRBV5-1 to TRBJ2-3; 7 nucleotides align to TRBD2. CDR1 and CDR2 (germline): SGHRS, YFSETQ. The CDR3 has 17 amino acids. V shed 5 bases and J 1 base; nucleotides not matched to a gene: 13. DNA for the CDR3: TGCGCCAGCAGTTACGGGGGACTAACGGCCGGCACAGATACGCAGTATTTT. Its translation is CASSYGGLTAGTDTQYF.

This chain joins TRBV25-1 and TRBJ2-5; 11 nucleotides agree with TRBD1. The CDR3 totals 16 residues. V shed 1 base and J 4 bases; nucleotides not matched to a gene: 5. Germline assignment: CDR1 MGHDK and CDR2 SYGVNS. The CDR3 DNA follows: TGTGCCAGCAGTGAATTGGGACAGGGGGTTCGAGAGACCCAGTACTTC. It translates to CASSELGQGVRETQYF.

This clone was detected only a few times. The rearrangement links TRBV21-1 to TRBJ1-2; the D call of TRBD1 is as the table states it, not checked on the DNA. TRBV21-1 is labeled a pseudogene. This CDR3 comprises 9 residues. The CDR3: CASRAGYTF. CDR3 nucleotides: TGTGCCAGCAGGGCCGGCTACACCTTC.

This clone was detected only a few times. The V call is TRBV2, the J call TRBJ2-2; 9 nucleotides align to TRBD1. The germline V gene has CDR1 SNHLY and CDR2 FYNNEI. V lost 7 bases and J lost 3; bases outside the gene matches: 3. CDR3 size: 14 residues. The CDR3 DNA reads as TGTGCCAGCAAGCGGACAGGGGACACCGGGGAGCTGTTTTTT. It codes for CASKRTGDTGELFF. Full variable domain (remainder filled in from reference TRBV2 and TRBJ2-2): EPEVTQTPSHQVTQMGQEVILRCVPISNHLYFYWYRQILGQKVEFLVSFYNNEISEKSEIFDDQFSVERPDGSNFTLKIRSTKLEDSAMYFCASKRTGDTGELFFGEGSRLTVL.

On this clone: One junction end does not reproduce the germline sequence, and a read error may be involved. The chain links TRBV2 to TRBJ2-3; perhaps TRBD1 as D (5 bases). Germline CDR1 SNHLY, CDR2 FYNNEI. The CDR3 runs 9 residues. The CDR3 region has the DNA TGTGTCAGCGCTAAAGGGGAGTATTTT. Amino acid sequence: CVSAKGEYF.

This chain connects TRBV4-2 to TRBJ2-5, with D perhaps TRBD1 (6 bases). Germline V gene data show CDR1 as LGHNA and CDR2 as YNFKEQ. The CDR3 has 15 amino acids. The V gene lost 2 bases and the J gene lost 3 bases, with 13 bases spanning the gap. CDR3 protein: CASSQMPRTEETQYF. Here the CDR3 DNA reads TGTGCCAGCAGCCAAATGCCCCGGACAGAAGAGACCCAGTACTTC.

The rearrangement links TRBV6-6 to TRBJ2-7; D unresolved. Looked up from germline, CDR1 is MNHNY and CDR2 is SVGAGI (reference sequence). V gave up 5 bases and J gave up 7 bases, with 15 bases separating them. This CDR3 spans 13 amino acids. In nucleotides, the CDR3 is TGTGCCAGCAGTCGCGGCCCCTCGTGGGAGCAGTACTTC. Residues: CASSRGPSWEQYF.

V is TRBV2 and J is TRBJ1-6; no definite D call. Trimming cost V 6 bases and J 7 bases, with 10 bases left between them. Germline CDR1 is SNHLY and CDR2 is FYNNEI. This CDR3 has 13 residues. The CDR3: CASREAQNSPLHF. The CDR3 region has the DNA TGTGCCAGCAGGGAGGCTCAAAATTCACCCCTCCACTTT.

V and J are TRBV2 and TRBJ2-1, with 8 positions matching TRBD1. Trimming cost V 6 bases and J 3 bases; bases outside gene matches: 1. CDR1 is SNHLY and CDR2 is FYNNEI in the germline V gene. This CDR3 has 13 amino acids. In DNA, the CDR3 is TGTGCCAGCAGCGGACAGGGCTACAATGAGCAGTTCTTC. Amino acid sequence: CASSGQGYNEQFF.

This rearrangement joins TRBV28 to TRBJ1-5; D is possibly TRBD1 (5 bases). V was clipped by 8 bases and J by 3 bases, with 14 bases between them. Germline loops: CDR1 MDHEN, CDR2 SYDVKM. The CDR3 spans 14 residues. The CDR3 DNA reads TGTGCCAGCTCGGTGTGGGGGATCAATCAGCCCCAGCATTTT. Encoded protein: CASSVWGINQPQHF.

CDR3 bases: TGTGCCAGTAGTCGAGGGGGCGCGGCAAATCAGCCCCAGCATTTT. It translates to CASSRGGAANQPQHF. The chain uses TRBV19 and TRBJ1-5; 7 nucleotides align to TRBD1. The CDR3 length is 15 residues. Germline CDR1 and CDR2: LNHDA and SQIVND (reference sequence). With V trimmed by 5 bases and J by 4 bases, 8 bases remained unmatched.

In its sample, this clone was seen a few times. The chain links TRBV2 to TRBJ2-4; D is ambiguous. The V gene's germline CDR1 is SNHLY and CDR2 FYNNEI. The CDR3 spans 11 residues. Between the trimmed V and J ends, which lost 3 bases and 15 bases, there was a span of 12 bases. CDR3 region: CASSDFPMVYF. The CDR3 coding sequence is TGTGCCAGCAGTGACTTTCCGATGGTGTACTTC. Full variable domain (outside the CDR3, taken from reference TRBV2 and TRBJ2-4): EPEVTQTPSHQVTQMGQEVILRCVPISNHLYFYWYRQILGQKVEFLVSFYNNEISEKSEIFDDQFSVERPDGSNFTLKIRSTKLEDSAMYFCASSDFPMVYFGAGTRLSVL.

The chain uses TRBV30 and TRBJ2-1; unclear D gene. The CDR3 extends over 16 amino acids. Trimming removed 4 bases at V and 8 bases at J, with 24 bases between. Per the germline V gene, CDR1 is GTSNPN and CDR2 is SVGIG (reference sequence). The CDR3 nucleotides read TGTGCCTGGACTCTCCAACCCTACTTCCCATCAGATGAGCAGTTCTTC. This codes for CAWTLQPYFPSDEQFF.